Presented here are 32 T cell receptor beta chains from one specimen sequenced in a study of metastatic and nonmetastatic thyroid tumors. TCRdb reprocessed the PCR reads via MiXCR. The sample lists about 23,000 clones, approximately 24% occurring once. Prior to thyroid surgery, none of the patients had received any treatment. The specimen was blood. The receptors shown here come from a male donor with papillary thyroid cancer or a benign thyroid nodule (not recorded which). Some clones in this sample may be carry-over from other donors' samples.

This clone was counted many times. Other DNA sequences within the sample encode an identical CDR3. This sequence joins TRBV2 and TRBJ2-1; TRBD2 matches 8 bases. V shed 9 bases and J 9 bases; nucleotides not matched to a gene: 16. The CDR3 sequence is 15 residues long. Per germline, CDR1 SNHLY and CDR2 FYNNEI. CDR3: CARTVGAGGPGEQFF. CDR3 nucleotide sequence: TGTGCCAGAACTGTAGGGGCGGGAGGCCCTGGTGAGCAGTTCTTC. Full variable domain (remainder filled in from reference TRBV2 and TRBJ2-1): EPEVTQTPSHQVTQMGQEVILRCVPISNHLYFYWYRQILGQKVEFLVSFYNNEISEKSEIFDDQFSVERPDGSNFTLKIRSTKLEDSAMYFCARTVGAGGPGEQFFGPGTRLTVL.

The genes are TRBV28 and TRBJ2-7, with 7 positions matching TRBD2. After removal of 7 bases from V and 6 bases from J, the junction contained 6 bases not matched to a gene. Germline CDR1 reads MDHEN; CDR2 reads SYDVKM. This CDR3 has 12 residues. The CDR3 DNA is TGTGCCAGCACCACTTCGGGGGGCGAGCAGTACTTC. The encoded protein is CASTTSGGEQYF. The entire variable domain, with the rest obtained from reference TRBV28 and TRBJ2-7, is as follows: DVKVTQSSRYLVKRTGEKVFLECVQDMDHENMFWYRQDPGLGLRLIYFSYDVKMKEKGDIPEGYSVSREKKERFSLILESASTNQTSMYLCASTTSGGEQYFGPGTRLTVT.

The sample holds a few counts of this clone. This sequence joins TRBV9 and TRBJ2-2; D possibly matches TRBD1 or TRBD2 (6 bases each). CDR3 size: 15 residues. Deletions cut 0 bases from V and 6 bases from J, with 12 bases between. Per the germline V gene, CDR1 is SGDLS and CDR2 is YYNGEE. CDR3 sequence: CASSVGRGVPGELFF. CDR3 DNA: TGTGCCAGCAGCGTAGGGAGGGGGGTCCCCGGGGAGCTGTTTTTT.

This clone has only a few counts. CDR3 protein: CASRRTWLGEKLFF. The CDR3 DNA sequence: TGTGCCAGCAGACGGACATGGCTTGGTGAAAAACTGTTTTTT. The J gene is TRBJ1-4, the V gene TRBV12-3 or TRBV12-4, with D possibly matching TRBD1 (5 bases). The CDR3 contains 14 residues. V lost 6 bases to trimming and J lost 7 bases, with 15 bases between them.

This clone was seen ten or more times. The V gene is TRBV20-1, the J gene TRBJ2-5; 7 nucleotides agree with TRBD2. The J segment lost 5 bases and the V segment lost 6 bases, leaving 12 bases of the junction unmatched. From germline, CDR1 is DFQATT and CDR2 SNEGSKA (reference sequence). The CDR3 totals 14 residues. CDR3 loop: CSAGRVGGWETQYF. The CDR3 region has the DNA TGCAGTGCAGGGAGGGTTGGGGGTTGGGAGACCCAGTACTTC.

The sample holds many counts of this clone. This rearrangement joins TRBV7-9 to TRBJ1-1; the match to TRBD1 covers 9 bases. The germline V gene has CDR1 SEHNR and CDR2 FQNEAQ (reference sequence). This CDR3 is built from 14 residues. Losses at the gene ends were 7 bases for V and 1 base for J; bases not matched to a gene: 4. This CDR3 is CASNPQGANTEAFF. CDR3 bases: TGTGCCAGCAACCCACAGGGGGCGAACACTGAAGCTTTCTTT.

This clone was counted at least ten times. A much more abundant neighbour one base away suggests this may be a read error. The chain joins TRBV11-3 to TRBJ2-1; 7 nucleotides agree with TRBD2. This CDR3 has 18 amino acids. CDR1 is SGHNT, CDR2 YENEEA, per germline. CDR3 bases: TGTGCTAGCAGCGGGCCCAGACTAGCCTCGGGCTCCTACAATGAGCAGTTCTTC. Its translation is CASSGPRLASGSYNEQFF. Filled out from reference TRBV11-3 and TRBJ2-1, the complete variable domain reads EAGVVQSPRYKIIEKKQPVAFWCNPISGHNTLYWYLQNLGQGPELLIRYENEEAVDDSQLPKDRFSAERLKGVDSTLKIQPAELGDSAVYLCASSGPRLASGSYNEQFFGPGTRLTVL.

This clone has at least ten counts. The CDR3 ends on some other residue instead of the conserved phenylalanine or tryptophan, so this is likely a read error. This chain links TRBV20-1 with TRBJ2-7; 7 positions match TRBD1. The junction had 9 bases not matched to a gene; V was cut back by 4 bases and J by 0 bases. CDR1 and CDR2 (germline): DFQATT, SNEGSKA (reference sequence). CDR3 size: 15 residues. The CDR3 protein is CSATRTGTTSYEQYL. Written as DNA, the CDR3 is TGCAGTGCTACGAGGACAGGTACGACCTCCTACGAGCAGTACCTC.

Comments on this clone: The junction shows a germline mismatch at one end, possibly a read error. The chain couples TRBV6-1 to TRBJ2-7; D possibly corresponds to TRBD2 (6 bases). The CDR3 spans 16 residues. Germline lookup yields CDR1 MNHNS and CDR2 SASEGT. The chain's CDR3 is CASSPRLAWPSYERYF. The CDR3 bases are TGTGCCAGCAGTCCCCGGCTAGCGTGGCCCTCCTACGAGCGGTACTTC.

This clone was recorded at least ten times. The chain joins TRBV11-2 to TRBJ1-3, with no clear D. Per germline, CDR1 SGHAT and CDR2 FQNNGV. This CDR3 is 15 amino acids long. The ends were cut back, 0 bases at V and 0 bases at J, with 6 bases in the middle. In nucleotides, the CDR3 is TGTGCCAGCAGCTTAGATCGGAGCTCTGGAAACACCATATATTTT. Its protein is CASSLDRSSGNTIYF.

Ten or more counts support this clone. The genes are TRBV7-9 and TRBJ1-3; unclear D gene. Germline assignment: CDR1 SEHNR and CDR2 FQNEAQ (reference sequence). Trimming left V 5 bases short and J 3 bases short, with 8 bases between. CDR3 size: 13 residues. The CDR3 region is CASSHPNGNTIYF. DNA of the CDR3: TGTGCCAGCAGCCACCCAAATGGAAACACCATATATTTT.

This clone was seen ten or more times. The J gene is TRBJ2-2, the V gene TRBV6-4; perhaps D is TRBD1 or TRBD2 (5 bases each). This CDR3 contains 13 residues. Per germline, CDR1 MRHNA and CDR2 SNTAGT. Trimming took off 4 bases at V and 4 bases at J, with 7 bases between the two ends. CDR3 protein: CASSGGSTGELFF. CDR3 DNA sequence: TGTGCCAGCAGTGGGGGGTCCACCGGGGAGCTGTTTTTT.

This clone showed up just a few times. The chain recombines TRBV15 with TRBJ2-1, with TRBD1 as a possible D gene (6 bases). V was shortened by 0 bases and J by 2 bases, with 14 bases between the two germline ends. This CDR3 is 17 amino acids long. CDR1 is LNHNV, CDR2 YYDKDF, per germline (reference sequence). The CDR3 is CATSRDEGVRTYNEQFF. CDR3 sequence (DNA): TGTGCCACCAGCAGAGACGAGGGGGTGAGGACCTACAATGAGCAGTTCTTC.

The V and J genes are TRBV9 and TRBJ2-1; D perhaps matches TRBD2 (6 bases). The CDR3 is 15 amino acids. The germline gives CDR1 SGDLS, CDR2 YYNGEE. Trimming pared 3 bases from V and 7 bases from J, leaving 17 bases between. The CDR3 bases are TGTGCCAGCAGCGCGGGACTCACTCCGAGGAATGAGCAGTTCTTC. Its protein product is CASSAGLTPRNEQFF.

This clone has at least ten counts. V is TRBV12-3 or TRBV12-4 and J is TRBJ2-5; 12 bases line up with TRBD2. This CDR3 comprises 17 residues. V shed 6 bases and J 2 bases; nucleotides not matched to a gene: 10. CDR3 sequence: CASSRSGLAGPQETQYF. The CDR3 DNA reads TGTGCCAGCAGCCGCTCCGGACTAGCGGGACCTCAAGAGACCCAGTACTTC.

This clone was picked up many times. The chain has TRBV12-3 or TRBV12-4 and TRBJ1-3, with a tentative D call TRBD1 (6 bases). The CDR3 has 18 residues. The V and J ends lost 2 bases and 3 bases respectively, with 20 bases between them. The CDR3 is CASSLIRGGLEIGNTIYF. The CDR3 nucleotides are TGTGCCAGCAGTTTAATAAGAGGGGGGCTCGAGATTGGAAACACCATATATTTT.

Within the sample, this clone is medium-sized. The rearrangement uses TRBV27 and TRBJ2-7, with D possibly TRBD1 on 6 matching bases. Trimming took 3 bases from V and 3 from J, leaving 9 bases between them. This CDR3 is built from 13 residues. The germline V gene has CDR1 MNHEY and CDR2 SMNVEV (reference sequence). Here the CDR3 reads CASSFSGVYEQYF. CDR3 in DNA: TGTGCCAGCAGTTTTTCAGGGGTCTACGAGCAGTACTTC.

Judged by abundance, this clone is medium-sized. The rearrangement joins TRBV6-1 to TRBJ2-7; D is undetermined. The CDR3 is made up of 16 amino acids. CDR1 and CDR2 (germline): MNHNS, SASEGT. V lost 0 bases to trimming and J lost 3 bases, with 15 bases between them. CDR3 sequence (DNA): TGTGCCAGCAGTGAAGCAGGCCCCGCTACTAACTACGAGCAGTACTTC. It encodes CASSEAGPATNYEQYF.

This clone turned up a few times. V is TRBV6-1 and J is TRBJ2-7; 9 bases map to TRBD2. Germline V gene sequence: CDR1 MNHNS, CDR2 SASEGT. The CDR3 consists of 13 residues. CDR3 loop: CATKGTSFYEQYF. CDR3 sequence (DNA): TGTGCAACCAAGGGGACTAGCTTCTACGAGCAGTACTTC.

This clone was seen repeatedly, ten times or more. The junction shows a germline mismatch at one end, possibly a read error. The chain uses TRBV6-6 and TRBJ2-5; D is undetermined. There are 12 residues in the CDR3. Germline lookup yields CDR1 MNHNY and CDR2 SVGAGI (reference sequence). The CDR3 sequence is CANSYSAETQYF. CDR3 coding DNA: TGTGCCAACAGTTACTCGGCAGAGACCCAGTACTTC.

This clone showed up just once. One junction end disagrees with the germline gene, perhaps due to a read error. J is TRBJ2-7 and V is TRBV20-1; TRBD2 aligns across 7 bases. The CDR3 covers 13 residues. The germline V gene has CDR1 DFQATT and CDR2 SNEGSKA (reference sequence). CDR3 sequence (DNA): TGCAGTTCTAGTGGGGGGGTGTCCTACGAGCAGTACTTC. Its translation is CSSSGGVSYEQYF.

This clone was seen many times. Other DNA sequences of this sample code for an identical CDR3. The chain is built from TRBV7-3 and TRBJ1-1, with D perhaps TRBD1 (6 bases). Germline CDR1 is SGHTA and CDR2 is FQGTGA. The V and J ends lost 8 bases and 5 bases respectively, with 18 bases between them. The CDR3 totals 14 residues. The CDR3, as DNA: TGTGCCAGCTCGCTGAACCGGGGGGCAACTGAAGCTTTCTTT. Residues: CASSLNRGATEAFF.

Sample share makes this clone medium-sized (0.01 to 0.1%). This chain connects TRBV20-1 to TRBJ1-6, with D perhaps matching TRBD1 (6 bases). Trimming stripped 3 bases from V and 7 bases from J, with 10 bases between. The CDR3 is 13 amino acids. The germline CDR1 and CDR2 sequences are DFQATT and SNEGSKA (reference sequence). The CDR3 spells CSASNRVNSPLHF. The CDR3 DNA reads as TGCAGTGCTAGCAACAGGGTAAATTCACCCCTCCACTTT.

About this clone: One end of the junction does not line up with germline, which may come from a read error. This chain uses TRBV5-1 with TRBJ2-3, with 7 bases fitting TRBD1. CDR3 size: 14 residues. Germline CDR1 and CDR2: SGHRS and YFSETQ. The DNA for the CDR3 is TGCGCCAGCAGATACAGGGTGGGGACAGACACGCAGTACTTT. As protein: CASRYRVGTDTQYF.

The genes are TRBV6-1 and TRBJ1-6; D ambiguous. The germline V and J ends were trimmed by 7 bases and 3 bases, with 19 bases remaining between them. The CDR3 consists of 17 residues. Germline CDR1 and CDR2: MNHNS and SASEGT. The CDR3 protein is CASILGGAWSYNSPLHF. For the CDR3, the DNA is TGTGCCAGCATCCTAGGCGGTGCATGGAGCTATAATTCACCCCTCCACTTT.

This clone was recorded at least ten times. Other DNA sequences from this sample encode an identical CDR3 as well. CDR3 amino acids: CASSRDGEGELFF. The CDR3 nucleotides read TGTGCCAGCAGCCGGGACGGCGAAGGGGAGCTGTTTTTT. The chain links TRBV11-3 to TRBJ2-2; D might be TRBD1 or TRBD2, each matching 5 bases. V lost 5 bases and J 8 bases, leaving 12 bases between the germline ends. Germline V gene lookup returns CDR1 SGHNT and CDR2 YENEEA. This CDR3 region has 13 residues.

This clone was picked up many times. Since a much larger clone is just one base distant, this may be a read error. The rearrangement uses TRBV6-5 and TRBJ1-1; 10 nucleotides align to TRBD1. The CDR3 runs 13 residues. Germline assignment: CDR1 MNHEY and CDR2 SVGAGI. With V trimmed by 4 bases and J by 6 bases, 2 bases remained unmatched. CDR3 amino acids: CASSLTGGAEAFF. The CDR3 region has the DNA TGTGCCAGCAGTTTGACAGGGGGCGCTGAAGCTTTCTTT.

Comment on this clone: One end of the junction varies from germline; a read error may be responsible. V and J are TRBV27 and TRBJ2-1, with D hard to call. The CDR3 is made up of 16 amino acids. CDR1 and CDR2 (germline): MNHEY, SMNVEV (reference sequence). This chain's CDR3 is CASSFRWATSYNDQFF. The CDR3 DNA reads TGTGCCAGCAGTTTCCGATGGGCCACCTCCTACAATGATCAGTTCTTC.

The chain carries TRBV9 and TRBJ1-6; D is ambiguous. This CDR3 has 15 amino acids. Looked up from germline, CDR1 is SGDLS and CDR2 is YYNGEE. V lost 3 bases to trimming and J lost 7 bases, with 14 bases between them. CDR3 sequence reads: CASSAGSSHNSPLHF. As DNA, the CDR3 is TGTGCCAGCAGCGCCGGGTCCTCCCACAATTCACCCCTCCACTTT.

This clone is deemed medium-sized. The chain carries TRBV28 and TRBJ2-7; 7 bases align to TRBD1. The V gene end was trimmed by 6 bases and the J gene end by 6 bases; junction bases not matched to a gene: 11. Germline V gene data show CDR1 as MDHEN and CDR2 as SYDVKM. The CDR3 is 14 residues long. The CDR3 DNA reads as TGTGCCAGCAGGAGACCGGACAGGAGCACCGAGCAGTACTTC. Translating it yields CASRRPDRSTEQYF. Filled out from reference TRBV28 and TRBJ2-7, the complete variable domain reads DVKVTQSSRYLVKRTGEKVFLECVQDMDHENMFWYRQDPGLGLRLIYFSYDVKMKEKGDIPEGYSVSREKKERFSLILESASTNQTSMYLCASRRPDRSTEQYFGPGTRLTVT.

This clone has ten or more counts. The chain has TRBV30 and TRBJ2-6, with a possible D match to TRBD2 (5 bases). V lost 4 bases to trimming and J lost 4 bases, with 8 bases between them. This CDR3 contains 13 residues. Germline V gene data show CDR1 as GTSNPN and CDR2 as SVGIG (reference sequence). CDR3 in amino acids: CAWTLAGANVLTF. The CDR3 region has the DNA TGTGCCTGGACCCTAGCCGGGGCCAACGTCCTGACTTTC.

This clone was counted many times. The chain carries TRBV3-1 and TRBJ2-3, with TRBD2 identical over 11 bases. Looked up from germline, CDR1 is LGHDT and CDR2 is YNNKEL (reference sequence). The J segment lost 6 bases and the V segment lost 3 bases, leaving 8 bases of the junction unmatched. The CDR3 has 16 amino acids. The CDR3 coding sequence is TGTGCCAGCAGCCAGCAAACTAGCGGGAGTTCGGATACGCAGTATTTT. This gives the protein CASSQQTSGSSDTQYF.